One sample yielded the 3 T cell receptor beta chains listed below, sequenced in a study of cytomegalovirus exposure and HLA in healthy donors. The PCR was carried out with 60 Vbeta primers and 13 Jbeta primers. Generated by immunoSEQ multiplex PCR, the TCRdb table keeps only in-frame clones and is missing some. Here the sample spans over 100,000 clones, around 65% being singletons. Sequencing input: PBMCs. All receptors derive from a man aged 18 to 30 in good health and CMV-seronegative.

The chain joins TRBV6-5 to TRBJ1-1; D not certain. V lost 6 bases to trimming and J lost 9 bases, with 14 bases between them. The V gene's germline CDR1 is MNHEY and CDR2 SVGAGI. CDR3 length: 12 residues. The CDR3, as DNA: TGTGCCAGCAGATCCCCGGGAACTCAAGCTTTCTTT. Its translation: CASRSPGTQAFF.

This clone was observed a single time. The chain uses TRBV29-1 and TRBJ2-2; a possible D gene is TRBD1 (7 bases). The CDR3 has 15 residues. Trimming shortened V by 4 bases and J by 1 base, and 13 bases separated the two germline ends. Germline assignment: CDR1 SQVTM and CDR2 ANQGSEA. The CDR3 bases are TGCAGCGTTGCGGAGGGGGCCGGGAACACCGGGGAGCTGTTTTTT. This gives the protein CSVAEGAGNTGELFF.

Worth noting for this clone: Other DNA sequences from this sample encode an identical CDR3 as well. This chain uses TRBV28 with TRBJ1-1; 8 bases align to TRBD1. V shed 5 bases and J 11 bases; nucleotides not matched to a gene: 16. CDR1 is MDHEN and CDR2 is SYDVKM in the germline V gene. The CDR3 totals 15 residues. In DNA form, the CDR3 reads TGTGCCAGCAGTACGCAGGGGGCGGGTGGCTCTTTGGCTTTCTTT. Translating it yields CASSTQGAGGSLAFF.